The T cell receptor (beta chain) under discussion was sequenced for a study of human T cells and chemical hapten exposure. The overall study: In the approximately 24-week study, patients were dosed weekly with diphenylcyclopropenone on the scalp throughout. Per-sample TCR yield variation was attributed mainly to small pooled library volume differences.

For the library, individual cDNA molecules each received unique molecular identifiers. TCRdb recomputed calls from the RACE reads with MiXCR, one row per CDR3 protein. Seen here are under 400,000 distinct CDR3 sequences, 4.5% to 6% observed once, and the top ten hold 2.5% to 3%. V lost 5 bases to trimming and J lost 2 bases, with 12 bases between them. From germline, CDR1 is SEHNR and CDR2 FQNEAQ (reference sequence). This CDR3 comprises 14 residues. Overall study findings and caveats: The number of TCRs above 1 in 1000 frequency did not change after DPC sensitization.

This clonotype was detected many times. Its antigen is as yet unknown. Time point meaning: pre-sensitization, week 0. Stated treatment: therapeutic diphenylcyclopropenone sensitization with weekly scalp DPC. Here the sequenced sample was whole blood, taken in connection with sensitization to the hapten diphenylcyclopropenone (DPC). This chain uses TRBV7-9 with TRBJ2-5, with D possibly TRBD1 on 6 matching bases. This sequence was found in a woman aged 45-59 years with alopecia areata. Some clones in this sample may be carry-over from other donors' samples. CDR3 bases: TGTGCCAGCAGCCACAGGGCCCTGCAAGAGACCCAGTACTTC. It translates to CASSHRALQETQYF.